Given below is one T cell receptor (beta chain) in context. There are 12 residues in the CDR3. The V and J ends lost 5 bases and 6 bases, in that order; junction bases with no gene match: 4. Looked up from germline, CDR1 is LNHDA and CDR2 is SQIVND (reference sequence). This record comes from a study of OX40 agonist ivuxolimab in advanced cancers. TCRdb's copy holds only in-frame clones and misses some; the assay was immunoSEQ multiplex PCR. In the table there are 65,000 or so clones, 70% to 90% of which are singletons. The chain recombines TRBV19 with TRBJ2-7, with TRBD2 identical over 7 bases. This TCR came from an adult with an advanced solid tumor such as melanoma, head and neck, liver or kidney cancer. Material: CD4+ or CD8+ T cells sorted from blood, obtained in a trial of the OX40 agonist ivuxolimab. CDR3 DNA: TGTGCCAGTAGTGTCCCTAGCGGCGAGCAGTACTTC. It is translated as CASSVPSGEQYF.